The 6 T cell receptor beta chains below come from one sample, sequenced in a study of shared clonotypes between healthy human individuals. Generated by immunoSEQ multiplex PCR, the TCRdb table keeps only in-frame clones and is missing some. The sample has 1,500,000 or so clones; approximately 97% are singletons. Material for sequencing was naive CD4+ T cells sorted from blood. This sample's subset: CD45RA+ positively selected. These receptor sequences come from a man aged 25 to 40 in good health.

This clone was found once. The rearrangement joins TRBV11-2 to TRBJ2-2; the D is unclear. CDR3 length equals 13 residues. Germline lookup yields CDR1 SGHAT and CDR2 FQNNGV. Trimming shortened V by 7 bases and J by 4 bases, and 10 bases separated the two germline ends. The CDR3 sequence: CASTNWITGELFF. The CDR3 DNA sequence: TGTGCCAGCACCAACTGGATCACCGGGGAGCTGTTTTTT.

The chain is built from TRBV11-3 and TRBJ2-2, with unresolved D. Germline CDR1 is SGHNT and CDR2 is YENEEA. This CDR3 is 15 amino acids long. V was cut by 7 bases and J by 2 bases, with 14 bases left in between. CDR3 sequence: CASTPGGINTGELFF. In DNA, the CDR3 is TGTGCCAGCACCCCCGGTGGGATAAACACCGGGGAGCTGTTTTTT.

V and J are TRBV6-5 and TRBJ1-2; D is possibly TRBD1 (6 bases). CDR3 length equals 15 residues. Germline V gives CDR1 MNHEY, CDR2 SVGAGI. Deletions cut 6 bases from V and 6 bases from J, with 20 bases between. The CDR3, as DNA: TGTGCCAGCAGCCCCAATACAGGGAGAGTGAATGGCTACACCTTC. This sequence encodes CASSPNTGRVNGYTF.

The chain joins TRBV19 to TRBJ1-4; 8 nucleotides match TRBD1. CDR3 length: 16 amino acids. V lost 9 bases, J lost 0 bases, and 9 bases stayed unmatched. Germline V gene sequence: CDR1 LNHDA, CDR2 SQIVND (reference sequence). The CDR3 DNA reads TGTGCCAGCCGGGGGGACAGGAGAACAACTAATGAAAAACTGTTTTTT. Amino acid sequence: CASRGDRRTTNEKLFF.

The gene calls are TRBV7-2 and TRBJ2-7; a weak D match, TRBD2 (6 bases). This CDR3 is built from 14 residues. Trimming cost V 7 bases and J 2 bases, with 15 bases left between them. Germline CDR1 SGHTA, CDR2 FQGNSA. CDR3 bases: TGTGCCAGCACCCAGGCCTCGGGGGCCTACGAGCAGTACTTC. Its translation is CASTQASGAYEQYF.

The CDR3 region has the DNA TGTGCCAGCAGTACCTTTGGGACAGTCAATGAGCAGTTCTTC. Protein product: CASSTFGTVNEQFF. V and J are TRBV6-5 and TRBJ2-1, with 7 bases fitting TRBD1. This CDR3 spans 14 amino acids. Trimming at V came to 5 bases and at J to 6 bases, leaving 7 bases not matched to a gene. CDR1 and CDR2 (germline): MNHEY, SVGAGI.